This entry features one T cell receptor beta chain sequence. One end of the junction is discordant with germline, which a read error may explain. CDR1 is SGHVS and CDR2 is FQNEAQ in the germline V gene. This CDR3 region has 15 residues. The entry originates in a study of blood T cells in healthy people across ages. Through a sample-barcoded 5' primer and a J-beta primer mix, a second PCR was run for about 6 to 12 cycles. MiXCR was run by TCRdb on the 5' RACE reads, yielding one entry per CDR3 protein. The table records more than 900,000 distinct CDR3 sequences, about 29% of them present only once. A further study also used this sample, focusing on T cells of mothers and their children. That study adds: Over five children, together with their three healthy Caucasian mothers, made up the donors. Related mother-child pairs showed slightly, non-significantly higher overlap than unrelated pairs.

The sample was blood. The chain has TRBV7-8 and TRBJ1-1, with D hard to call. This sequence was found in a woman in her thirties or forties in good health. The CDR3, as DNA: TGTGCCAGTAGCTTAGTGACCCGCGGGAGCCCTGAAGCTTTCTTT. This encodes CASSLVTRGSPEAFF.